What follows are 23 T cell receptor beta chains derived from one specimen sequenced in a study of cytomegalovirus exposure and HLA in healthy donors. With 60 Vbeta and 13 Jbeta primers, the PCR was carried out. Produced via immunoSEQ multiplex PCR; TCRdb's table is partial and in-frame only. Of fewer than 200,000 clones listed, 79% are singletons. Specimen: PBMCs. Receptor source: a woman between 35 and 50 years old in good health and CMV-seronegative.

CDR3: CASKGQFYNSPLHF. In DNA form, the CDR3 reads TGTGCCAGCAAGGGACAGTTCTATAATTCACCCCTCCACTTT. The chain carries TRBV2 and TRBJ1-6, with TRBD1 identical over 7 bases. This CDR3 spans 14 amino acids. The ends lost 7 bases at V and 3 bases at J; junction bases unmatched: 3. Germline values: CDR1 SNHLY, CDR2 FYNNEI. The entire variable domain, with the rest obtained from reference TRBV2 and TRBJ1-6, is as follows: EPEVTQTPSHQVTQMGQEVILRCVPISNHLYFYWYRQILGQKVEFLVSFYNNEISEKSEIFDDQFSVERPDGSNFTLKIRSTKLEDSAMYFCASKGQFYNSPLHFGNGTRLTVT.

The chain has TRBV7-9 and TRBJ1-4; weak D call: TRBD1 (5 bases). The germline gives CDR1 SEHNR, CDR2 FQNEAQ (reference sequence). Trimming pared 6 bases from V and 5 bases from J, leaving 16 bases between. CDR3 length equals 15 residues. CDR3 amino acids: CASRFTRGGNEKLFF. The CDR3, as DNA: TGTGCCAGCAGATTTACCCGCGGGGGGAATGAAAAACTGTTTTTT. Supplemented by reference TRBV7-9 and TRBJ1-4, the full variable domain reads DTGVSQNPRHKITKRGQNVTFRCDPISEHNRLYWYRQTLGQGPEFLTYFQNEAQLEKSRLLSDRFSAERPKGSFSTLEIQRTEQGDSAMYLCASRFTRGGNEKLFFGSGTQLSVL.

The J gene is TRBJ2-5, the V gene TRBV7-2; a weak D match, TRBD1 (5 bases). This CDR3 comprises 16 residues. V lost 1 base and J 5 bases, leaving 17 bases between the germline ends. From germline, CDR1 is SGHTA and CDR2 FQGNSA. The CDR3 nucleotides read TGTGCCAGCAGCTTAGGTGTACAGGTAGAAGGGGAGACCCAGTACTTC. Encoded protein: CASSLGVQVEGETQYF.

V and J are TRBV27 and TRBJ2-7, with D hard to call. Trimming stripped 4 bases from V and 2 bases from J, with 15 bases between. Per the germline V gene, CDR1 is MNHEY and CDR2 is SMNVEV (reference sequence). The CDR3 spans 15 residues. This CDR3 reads CASSSLRQATYEQYF. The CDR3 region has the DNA TGTGCCAGCAGTTCCCTCAGGCAGGCCACCTACGAGCAGTACTTC.

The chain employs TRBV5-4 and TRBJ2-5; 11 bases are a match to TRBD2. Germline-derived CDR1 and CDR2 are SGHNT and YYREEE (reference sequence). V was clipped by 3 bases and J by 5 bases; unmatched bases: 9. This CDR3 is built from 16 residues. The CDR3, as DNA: TGTGCCAGCAGCTCAACTAGCGGGGGACGGAGGGAGACCCAGTACTTC. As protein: CASSSTSGGRRETQYF.

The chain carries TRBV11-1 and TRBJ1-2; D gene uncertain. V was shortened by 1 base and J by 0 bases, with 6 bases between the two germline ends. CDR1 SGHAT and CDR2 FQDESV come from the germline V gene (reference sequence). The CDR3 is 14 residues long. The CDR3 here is CASSLGTANYGYTF. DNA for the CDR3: TGTGCCAGCAGCTTAGGAACAGCTAACTATGGCTACACCTTC.

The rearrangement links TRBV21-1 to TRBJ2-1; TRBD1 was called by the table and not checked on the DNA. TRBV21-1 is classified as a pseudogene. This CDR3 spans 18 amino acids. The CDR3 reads CASSKNRNYRGSYNEQFF. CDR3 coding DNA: TGTGCCAGCAGCAAAAATCGAAATTACAGGGGATCCTACAATGAGCAGTTCTTC.

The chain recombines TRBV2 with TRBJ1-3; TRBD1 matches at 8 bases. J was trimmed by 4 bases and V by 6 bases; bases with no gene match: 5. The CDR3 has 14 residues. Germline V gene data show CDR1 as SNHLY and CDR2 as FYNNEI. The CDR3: CASREDRVGNTIYF. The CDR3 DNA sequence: TGTGCCAGCAGGGAGGACAGGGTGGGAAACACCATATATTTT.

The CDR3 protein is CASSSAGQGTDEQYF. The CDR3 bases are TGTGCCAGCAGTTCGGCTGGACAGGGTACCGACGAGCAGTACTTC. The chain uses TRBV28 and TRBJ2-7; TRBD1 agrees at 8 bases. V shed 4 bases and J 5 bases; nucleotides not matched to a gene: 10. This CDR3 has 15 residues. CDR1 and CDR2 (germline): MDHEN, SYDVKM.

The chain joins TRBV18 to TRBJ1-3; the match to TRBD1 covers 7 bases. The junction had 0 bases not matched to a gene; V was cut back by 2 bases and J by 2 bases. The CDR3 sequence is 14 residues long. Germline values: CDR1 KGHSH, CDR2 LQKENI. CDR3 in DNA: TGTGCCAGCTCACCAGACAGGGCTGGAAACACCATATATTTT. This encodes CASSPDRAGNTIYF.

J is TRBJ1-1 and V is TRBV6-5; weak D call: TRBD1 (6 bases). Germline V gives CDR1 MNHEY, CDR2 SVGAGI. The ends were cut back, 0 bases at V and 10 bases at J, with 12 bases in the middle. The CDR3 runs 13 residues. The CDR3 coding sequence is TGTGCCAGCAGTTACTCGGACAGAAGTCGAGCTTTCTTT. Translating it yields CASSYSDRSRAFF.

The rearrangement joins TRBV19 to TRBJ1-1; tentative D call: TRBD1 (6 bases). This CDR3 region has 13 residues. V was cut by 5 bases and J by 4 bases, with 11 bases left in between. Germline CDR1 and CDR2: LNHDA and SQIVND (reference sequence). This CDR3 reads CASSGDIGTEAFF. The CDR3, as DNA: TGTGCCAGTAGTGGGGACATCGGCACTGAAGCTTTCTTT.

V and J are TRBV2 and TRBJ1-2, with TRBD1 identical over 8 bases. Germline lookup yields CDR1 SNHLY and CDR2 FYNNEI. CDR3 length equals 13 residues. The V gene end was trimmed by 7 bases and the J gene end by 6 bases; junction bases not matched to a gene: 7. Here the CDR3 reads CASNLDRVNGYTF. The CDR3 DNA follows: TGTGCCAGCAACCTGGACAGGGTAAATGGCTACACCTTC.

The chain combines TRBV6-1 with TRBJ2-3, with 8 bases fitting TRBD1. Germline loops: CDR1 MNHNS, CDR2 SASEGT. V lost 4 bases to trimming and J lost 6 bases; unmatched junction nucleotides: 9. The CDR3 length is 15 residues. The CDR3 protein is CASSVGQGAFDTQYF. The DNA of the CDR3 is TGTGCCAGCAGTGTCGGGCAGGGGGCATTTGATACGCAGTATTTT.

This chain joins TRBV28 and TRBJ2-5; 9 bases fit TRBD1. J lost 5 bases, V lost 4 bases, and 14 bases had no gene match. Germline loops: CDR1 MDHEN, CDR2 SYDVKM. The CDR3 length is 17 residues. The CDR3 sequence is CASSSPLDRGKVETQYF. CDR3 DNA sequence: TGTGCCAGCAGTTCCCCGTTGGACAGGGGCAAAGTGGAGACCCAGTACTTC.

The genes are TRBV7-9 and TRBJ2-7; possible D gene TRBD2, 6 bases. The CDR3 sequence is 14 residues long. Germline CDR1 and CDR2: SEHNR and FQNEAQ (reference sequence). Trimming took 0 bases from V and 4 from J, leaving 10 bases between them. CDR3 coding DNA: TGTGCCAGCAGCTTAGCGGGGGGTAGATACGAGCAGTACTTC. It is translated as CASSLAGGRYEQYF.

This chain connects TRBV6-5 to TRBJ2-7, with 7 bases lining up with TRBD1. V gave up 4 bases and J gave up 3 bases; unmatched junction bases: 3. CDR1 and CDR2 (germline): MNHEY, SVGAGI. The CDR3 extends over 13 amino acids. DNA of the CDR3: TGTGCCAGCAGTTCGGGACAGCACTACGAGCAGTACTTC. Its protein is CASSSGQHYEQYF.

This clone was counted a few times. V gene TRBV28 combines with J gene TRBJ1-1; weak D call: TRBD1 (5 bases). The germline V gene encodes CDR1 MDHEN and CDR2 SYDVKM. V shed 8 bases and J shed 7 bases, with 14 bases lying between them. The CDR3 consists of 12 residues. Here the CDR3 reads CASLTTRGEAFF. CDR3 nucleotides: TGTGCCAGCCTTACGACAAGGGGTGAAGCTTTCTTT. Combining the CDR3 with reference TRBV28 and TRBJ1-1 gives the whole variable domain DVKVTQSSRYLVKRTGEKVFLECVQDMDHENMFWYRQDPGLGLRLIYFSYDVKMKEKGDIPEGYSVSREKKERFSLILESASTNQTSMYLCASLTTRGEAFFGQGTRLTVV.

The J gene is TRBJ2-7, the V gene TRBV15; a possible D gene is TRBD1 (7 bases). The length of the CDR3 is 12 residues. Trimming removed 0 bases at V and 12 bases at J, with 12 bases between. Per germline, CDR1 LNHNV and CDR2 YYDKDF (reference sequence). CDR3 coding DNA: TGTGCCACCAGCAGAGATGCGGGACAGAGGTACTTC. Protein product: CATSRDAGQRYF.

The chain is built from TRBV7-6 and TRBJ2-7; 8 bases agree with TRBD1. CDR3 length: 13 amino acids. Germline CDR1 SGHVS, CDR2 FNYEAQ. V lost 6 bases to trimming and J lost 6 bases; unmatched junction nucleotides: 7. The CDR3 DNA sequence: TGTGCCAGCAGGCTATCAGGGGGCAGCGAGCAGTACTTC. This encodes CASRLSGGSEQYF.

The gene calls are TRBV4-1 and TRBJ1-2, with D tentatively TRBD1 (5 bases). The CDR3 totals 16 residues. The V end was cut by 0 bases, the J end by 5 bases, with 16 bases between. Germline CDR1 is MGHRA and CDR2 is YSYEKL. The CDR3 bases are TGCGCCAGCAGCCAAGATCGGGGAGGGGAATTTTATGGCTACACCTTC. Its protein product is CASSQDRGGEFYGYTF.

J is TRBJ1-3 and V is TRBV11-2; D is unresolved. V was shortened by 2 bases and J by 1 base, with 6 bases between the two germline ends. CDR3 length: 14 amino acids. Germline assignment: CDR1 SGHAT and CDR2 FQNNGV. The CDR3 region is CASSLSGSGNTIYF. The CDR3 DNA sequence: TGTGCCAGCAGCTTATCGGGGTCTGGAAACACCATATATTTT.

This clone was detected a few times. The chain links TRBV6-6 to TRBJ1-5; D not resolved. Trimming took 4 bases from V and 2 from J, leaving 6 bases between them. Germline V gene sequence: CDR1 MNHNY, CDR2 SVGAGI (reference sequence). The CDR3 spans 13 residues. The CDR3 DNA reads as TGTGCCAGCAGTTCCGCGGGCAATCAGCCCCAGCATTTT. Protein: CASSSAGNQPQHF.